The clone carrying this TCR beta chain was picked up many times. Trimming cost V 3 bases and J 3 bases, with 20 bases left between them. Germline CDR1 is MNHNS and CDR2 is SASEGT. This CDR3 has 17 amino acids. Constant-region reverse primers amplified full-length variable regions, followed by semi-nested Nested Universal Primer A PCR. TCRdb passed the 5' RACE reads through MiXCR, listing each CDR3 protein once. The sample holds fewer than 55,000 distinct CDR3 sequences, about a fifth seen once. Treg sorting used a CD4+CD25+CD127-/low gate. The specimen sequenced was Tregs sorted from a lymph node. The clonotype was recovered from a female donor with breast cancer. The chain recombines TRBV6-1 with TRBJ1-2; D is perhaps TRBD1 (6 bases). The CDR3 DNA follows: TGTGCCAGCAGTGAGACGGGGGCTCGAGCTTCTTACTATGGCTACACCTTC. Translated: CASSETGARASYYGYTF.